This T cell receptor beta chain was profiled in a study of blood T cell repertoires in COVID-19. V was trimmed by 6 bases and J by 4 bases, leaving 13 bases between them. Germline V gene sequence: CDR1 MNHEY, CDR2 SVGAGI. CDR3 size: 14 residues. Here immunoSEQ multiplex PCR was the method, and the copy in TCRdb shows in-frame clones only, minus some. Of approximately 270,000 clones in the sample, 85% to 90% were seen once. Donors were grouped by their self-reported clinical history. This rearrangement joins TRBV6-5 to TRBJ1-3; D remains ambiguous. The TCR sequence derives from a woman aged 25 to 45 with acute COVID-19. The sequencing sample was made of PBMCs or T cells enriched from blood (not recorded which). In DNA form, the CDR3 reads TGTGCCAGCAGCCACACACCTTCGGGAAACACCATATATTTT. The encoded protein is CASSHTPSGNTIYF.